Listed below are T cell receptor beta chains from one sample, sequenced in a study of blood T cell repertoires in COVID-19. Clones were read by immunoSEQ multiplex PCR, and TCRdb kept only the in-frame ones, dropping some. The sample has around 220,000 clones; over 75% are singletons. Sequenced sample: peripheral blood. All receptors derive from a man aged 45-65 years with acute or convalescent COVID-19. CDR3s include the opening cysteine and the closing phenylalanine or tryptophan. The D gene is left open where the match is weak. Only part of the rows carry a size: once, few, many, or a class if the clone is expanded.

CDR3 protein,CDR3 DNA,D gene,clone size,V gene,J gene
CASSFGKDGTDTQYF,TGTGCCAGCAGCTTCGGGAAAGACGGCACAGATACGCAGTATTTT,.,once,TRBV5-4,TRBJ2-3
CASRPGVNTEAFF,TGTGCCAGCAGGCCAGGGGTGAACACTGAAGCTTTCTTT,.,.,TRBV6-5,TRBJ1-1
CASSFSPRYEQYF,TGTGCCAGCAGTTTCTCCCCCAGGTACGAGCAGTACTTC,.,.,TRBV12-3/TRBV12-4,TRBJ2-7
CASRLTGQGGFF,TGTGCCAGCAGGTTAACCGGACAGGGGGGTTTCTTT,TRBD1,.,TRBV12-3/TRBV12-4,TRBJ1-1
CASSEWTASGNTIYF,TGTGCCAGCAGCGAATGGACAGCCTCTGGAAACACCATATATTTT,.,.,TRBV7-2,TRBJ1-3
CAFGTDFNEKLFF,TGTGCCTTTGGGACAGACTTTAATGAAAAACTGTTTTTT,TRBD1,.,TRBV12-3/TRBV12-4,TRBJ1-4
CASSQGTGVNYGYTF,TGTGCCAGTAGTCAAGGGACAGGAGTGAACTATGGCTACACCTTC,TRBD1,.,TRBV19,TRBJ1-2
CASSPSGQRYNSPLHF,TGTGCCAGCTCACCCTCTGGACAGCGCTATAATTCACCCCTCCACTTT,.,.,TRBV18,TRBJ1-6
CASSPAKSSGNTIYF,TGTGCCAGCTCCCCTGCGAAGAGCTCTGGAAACACCATATATTTT,.,.,TRBV18,TRBJ1-3
CASTPHTGADTGELFF,TGCGCCAGCACCCCTCATACAGGGGCCGACACCGGGGAGCTGTTTTTT,TRBD1,few,TRBV5-1,TRBJ2-2
CASSKLSGQHSNQPQHF,TGTGCCAGCAGCAAACTCTCGGGACAGCATAGCAATCAGCCCCAGCATTTT,.,.,TRBV21-1,TRBJ1-5
CASSYSGQGAGYTF,TGTGCCAGCAGTTACTCGGGACAGGGGGCTGGCTACACCTTC,TRBD1,.,TRBV6-5,TRBJ1-2
CASSTTANTEAFF,TGTGCCAGTAGTACAACAGCAAACACTGAAGCTTTCTTT,.,.,TRBV19,TRBJ1-1
CASSRKGQGTTATNEKLFF,TGTGCCAGCAGCCGGAAGGGCCAGGGGACCACGGCAACTAATGAAAAACTGTTTTTT,.,.,TRBV2,TRBJ1-4
CASSRDRDYGYTF,TGCGCCAGCAGCCGGGACAGGGACTATGGCTACACCTTC,TRBD1,.,TRBV10-1,TRBJ1-2
CASSAGASYQETQYF,TGTGCCAGCAGCGCGGGGGCCAGCTACCAAGAGACCCAGTACTTC,.,.,TRBV3-1/TRBV3-2,TRBJ2-5
CASSIRQGGEAFF,TGTGCCAGCAGCATCCGACAGGGGGGAGAAGCTTTCTTT,TRBD1,.,TRBV5-4,TRBJ1-1
CASSGSGGPFQETQYF,TGTGCCAGCAGCGGTAGCGGGGGGCCGTTCCAAGAGACCCAGTACTTC,TRBD2,.,TRBV5-6,TRBJ2-5
CASSAAGTARETQYF,TGCGCCAGCAGCGCGGCTGGGACAGCAAGGGAGACCCAGTACTTC,TRBD1,.,TRBV5-1,TRBJ2-5
CASSPSGGGTEAFF,TGTGCCAGCTCACCGTCTGGGGGCGGCACTGAAGCTTTCTTT,.,.,TRBV18,TRBJ1-1
CASSQGQAEYGYTF,TGTGCCAGCAGCCAGGGACAGGCAGAATATGGCTACACCTTC,TRBD1,.,TRBV2,TRBJ1-2
CATAPGDGAEGYTF,TGTGCCACCGCCCCGGGGGATGGGGCTGAGGGCTACACCTTC,.,.,TRBV24-1,TRBJ1-2
CASSVAGQSYEQYF,TGTGCCAGCAGCGTAGCGGGTCAGTCCTACGAGCAGTACTTC,.,.,TRBV9,TRBJ2-7
CASSRGTARSEQYF,TGTGCCAGCAGCCGCGGGACAGCACGTTCAGAGCAGTACTTC,.,.,TRBV5-6,TRBJ2-7
CASSTGQGRTEAFF,TGCGCCAGCAGCACCGGACAGGGACGCACTGAAGCTTTCTTT,TRBD1,once,TRBV4-1,TRBJ1-1
CASRDSATNEKLFF,TGCGCCAGCAGGGACTCCGCAACTAATGAAAAACTGTTTTTT,.,.,TRBV5-1,TRBJ1-4
CATRTGLLNYGYTF,TGTGCCACACGAACAGGGCTCCTCAACTATGGCTACACCTTC,.,few,TRBV24-1,TRBJ1-2
CASSLVGSETQYF,TGTGCCAGCAGTTTAGTAGGGAGCGAGACCCAGTACTTC,.,once,TRBV12-3/TRBV12-4,TRBJ2-5
CASSFDTNYEQYF,TGTGCCAGCAGCTTTGACACAAACTACGAGCAGTACTTC,.,.,TRBV5-4,TRBJ2-7
CASSPTDRVRGSPLHF,TGCGCCAGCAGCCCCACGGACAGGGTTCGGGGTTCACCCCTCCACTTT,TRBD1,.,TRBV5-1,TRBJ1-6
CASSEASNSLANQPQHF,TGTGCCAGCAGTGAAGCATCCAACAGTTTGGCCAATCAGCCCCAGCATTTT,.,.,TRBV2,TRBJ1-5
CASSDWGGGVGGELFF,TGCGCCAGCAGTGATTGGGGGGGAGGGGTCGGCGGGGAGCTGTTTTTT,TRBD2,.,TRBV10-2,TRBJ2-2
CASSLEGALYEQYF,TGCGCCAGCAGCTTGGAGGGGGCCCTCTACGAGCAGTACTTC,TRBD1,.,TRBV5-1,TRBJ2-7
CASSMETGLSSYEQYF,TGCGCCAGCAGCATGGAGACAGGCTTAAGCTCCTACGAGCAGTACTTC,.,.,TRBV5-1,TRBJ2-7
CSAIRSYEQYF,TGCAGTGCTATCAGATCCTACGAGCAGTACTTC,.,.,TRBV20-1,TRBJ2-7
CASSLAGAYNEQFF,TGTGCCAGCAGTCTAGCGGGTGCCTACAATGAGCAGTTCTTC,TRBD2,.,TRBV6-5,TRBJ2-1
CASSIGQGGYGYTF,TGTGCCAGTAGTATTGGGCAGGGGGGCTATGGCTACACCTTC,TRBD1,.,TRBV19,TRBJ1-2
CASSQTGGNTGELFF,TGTGCCAGCAGCCAGACAGGGGGGAACACCGGGGAGCTGTTTTTT,TRBD1,.,TRBV7-8,TRBJ2-2
CASRSTGGIETQYF,TGTGCCAGCAGATCGACAGGGGGAATTGAGACCCAGTACTTC,TRBD1,few,TRBV11-2,TRBJ2-5
CASSVNPGQGGEKLFF,TGTGCCAGCAGCGTAAACCCGGGACAGGGTGGTGAAAAACTGTTTTTT,TRBD1,.,TRBV9,TRBJ1-4
CASTLIPGNTEAFF,TGTGCCAGCACCCTGATCCCAGGGAACACTGAAGCTTTCTTT,.,.,TRBV28,TRBJ1-1
CAISEGQAIGYGYTF,TGTGCCATCAGTGAGGGACAGGCTATCGGCTATGGCTACACCTTC,TRBD1,.,TRBV10-3,TRBJ1-2
CASSLRGGGSNQPQHF,TGTGCCAGCAGCTTGAGGGGAGGGGGTAGCAATCAGCCCCAGCATTTT,.,once,TRBV5-6,TRBJ1-5
CASSLGQPNTEAFF,TGTGCCAGCAGCTTGGGACAGCCGAACACTGAAGCTTTCTTT,TRBD1,.,TRBV11-2,TRBJ1-1
CAWSARPGNYGYTF,TGTGCCTGGAGTGCCCGACCCGGGAACTATGGCTACACCTTC,.,.,TRBV30,TRBJ1-2
CATSRDFGEVRNQPQHF,TGTGCCACCAGCAGAGATTTTGGGGAGGTACGCAATCAGCCCCAGCATTTT,.,.,TRBV15,TRBJ1-5